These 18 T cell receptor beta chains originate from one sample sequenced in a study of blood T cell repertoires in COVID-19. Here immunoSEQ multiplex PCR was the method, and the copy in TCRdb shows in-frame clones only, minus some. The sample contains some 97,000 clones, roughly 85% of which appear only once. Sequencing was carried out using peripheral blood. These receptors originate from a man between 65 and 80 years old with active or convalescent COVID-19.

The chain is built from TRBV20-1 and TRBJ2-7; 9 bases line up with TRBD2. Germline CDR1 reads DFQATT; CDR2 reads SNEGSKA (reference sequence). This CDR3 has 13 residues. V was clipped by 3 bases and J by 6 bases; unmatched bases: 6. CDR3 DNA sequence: TGCAGTGCTAGTGCGGGGGGGGATCCCGAGCAGTACTTC. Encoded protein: CSASAGGDPEQYF.

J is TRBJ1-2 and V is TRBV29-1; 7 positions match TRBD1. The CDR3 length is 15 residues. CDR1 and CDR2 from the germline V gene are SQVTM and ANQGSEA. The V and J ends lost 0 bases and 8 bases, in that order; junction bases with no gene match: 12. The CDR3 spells CSVEDRDREKDGYTF. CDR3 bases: TGCAGCGTTGAAGATCGAGACAGGGAGAAAGACGGCTACACCTTC.

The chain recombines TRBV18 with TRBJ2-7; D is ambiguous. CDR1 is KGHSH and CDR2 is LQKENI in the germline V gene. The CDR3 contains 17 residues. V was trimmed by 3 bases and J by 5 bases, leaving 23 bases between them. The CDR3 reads CASSPPGGADGPHEQYF. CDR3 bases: TGTGCCAGCTCACCCCCTGGCGGCGCCGACGGCCCCCACGAGCAGTACTTC.

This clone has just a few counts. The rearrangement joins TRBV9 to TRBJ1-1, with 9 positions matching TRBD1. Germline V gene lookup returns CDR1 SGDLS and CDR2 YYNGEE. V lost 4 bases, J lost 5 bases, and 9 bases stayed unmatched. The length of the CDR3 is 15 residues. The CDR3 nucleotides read TGTGCCAGCAGCACATCCGGGACAGGGCGGACTGAAGCTTTCTTT. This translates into CASSTSGTGRTEAFF.

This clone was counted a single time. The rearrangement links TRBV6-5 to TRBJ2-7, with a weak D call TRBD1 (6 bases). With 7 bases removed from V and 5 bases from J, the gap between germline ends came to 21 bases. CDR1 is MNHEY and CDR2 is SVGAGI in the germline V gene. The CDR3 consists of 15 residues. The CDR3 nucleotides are TGTGCCAGCAACCGACAGGCAGTGAAGGGAGACGAGCAGTACTTC. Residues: CASNRQAVKGDEQYF.

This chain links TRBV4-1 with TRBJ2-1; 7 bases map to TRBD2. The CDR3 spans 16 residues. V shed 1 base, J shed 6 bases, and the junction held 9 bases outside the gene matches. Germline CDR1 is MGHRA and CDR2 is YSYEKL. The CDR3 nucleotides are TGCGCCAGCAGCCAAGGGCGGGGGACTGGGGTCAATGAGCAGTTCTTC. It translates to CASSQGRGTGVNEQFF.

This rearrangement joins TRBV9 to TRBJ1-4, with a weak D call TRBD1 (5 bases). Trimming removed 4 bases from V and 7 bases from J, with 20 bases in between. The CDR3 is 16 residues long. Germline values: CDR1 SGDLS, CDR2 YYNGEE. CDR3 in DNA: TGTGCCAGCAGCCCTTTAATTTCAGGGCGGGGTGAAAAACTGTTTTTT. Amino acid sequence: CASSPLISGRGEKLFF.

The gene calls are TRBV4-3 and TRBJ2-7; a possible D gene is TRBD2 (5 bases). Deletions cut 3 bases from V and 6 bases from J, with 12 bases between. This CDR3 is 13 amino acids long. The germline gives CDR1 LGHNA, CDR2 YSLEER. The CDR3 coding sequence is TGCGCCAGCAGCCATACTAGTTCCGCCGAGCAGTACTTC. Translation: CASSHTSSAEQYF.

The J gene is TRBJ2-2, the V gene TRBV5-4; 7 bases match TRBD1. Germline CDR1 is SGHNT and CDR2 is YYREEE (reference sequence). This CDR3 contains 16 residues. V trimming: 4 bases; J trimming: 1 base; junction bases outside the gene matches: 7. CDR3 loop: CASSHRGQMNTGELFF. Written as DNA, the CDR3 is TGTGCCAGCAGCCATAGGGGACAGATGAACACCGGGGAGCTGTTTTTT.

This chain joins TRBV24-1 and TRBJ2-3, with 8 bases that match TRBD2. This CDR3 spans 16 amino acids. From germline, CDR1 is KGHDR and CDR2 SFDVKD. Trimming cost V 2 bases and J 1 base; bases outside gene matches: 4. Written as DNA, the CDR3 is TGTGCCACCAGTGATTCCCCGCGGGAGGGCACAGATACGCAGTATTTT. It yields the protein CATSDSPREGTDTQYF.

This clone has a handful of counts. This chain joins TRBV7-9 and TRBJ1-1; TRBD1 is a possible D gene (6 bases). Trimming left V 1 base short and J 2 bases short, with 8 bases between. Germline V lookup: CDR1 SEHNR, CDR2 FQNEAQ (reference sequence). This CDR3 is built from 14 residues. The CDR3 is CASSLEGVNTEAFF. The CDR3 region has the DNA TGTGCCAGCAGCTTAGAGGGGGTTAACACTGAAGCTTTCTTT.

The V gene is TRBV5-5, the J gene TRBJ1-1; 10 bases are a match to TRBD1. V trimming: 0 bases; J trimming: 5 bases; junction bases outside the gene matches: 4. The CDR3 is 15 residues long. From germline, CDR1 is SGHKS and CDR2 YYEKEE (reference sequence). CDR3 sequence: CASSLVGTGVTEAFF. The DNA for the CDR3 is TGTGCCAGCAGCTTGGTTGGGACAGGGGTTACTGAAGCTTTCTTT.

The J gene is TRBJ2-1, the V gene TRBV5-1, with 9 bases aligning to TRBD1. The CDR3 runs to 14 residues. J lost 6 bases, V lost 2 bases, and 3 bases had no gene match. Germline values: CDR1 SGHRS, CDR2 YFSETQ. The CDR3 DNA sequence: TGCGCCAGCAGCTTTTCGGGACAGGGCAATGAGCAGTTCTTC. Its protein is CASSFSGQGNEQFF.

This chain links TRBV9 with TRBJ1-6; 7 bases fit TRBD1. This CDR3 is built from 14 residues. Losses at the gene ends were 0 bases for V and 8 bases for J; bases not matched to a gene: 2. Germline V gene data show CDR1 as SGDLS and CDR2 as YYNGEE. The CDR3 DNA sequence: TGTGCCAGCAGCGTAGACCAGGGGGATTCACCCCTCCACTTT. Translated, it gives CASSVDQGDSPLHF.

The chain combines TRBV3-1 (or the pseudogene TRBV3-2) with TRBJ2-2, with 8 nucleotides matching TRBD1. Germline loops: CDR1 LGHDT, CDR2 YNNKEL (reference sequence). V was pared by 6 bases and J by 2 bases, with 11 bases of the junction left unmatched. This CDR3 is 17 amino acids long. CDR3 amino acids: CASSQTGAIPNTGELFF. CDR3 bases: TGTGCCAGCAGTCAGACAGGGGCGATACCCAACACCGGGGAGCTGTTTTTT.

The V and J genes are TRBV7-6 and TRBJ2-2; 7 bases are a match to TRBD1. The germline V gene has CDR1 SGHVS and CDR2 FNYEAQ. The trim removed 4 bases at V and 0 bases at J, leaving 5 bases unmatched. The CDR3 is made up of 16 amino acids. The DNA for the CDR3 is TGTGCCAGCAGCTCTTCGACAGGGTCGAACACCGGGGAGCTGTTTTTT. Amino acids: CASSSSTGSNTGELFF. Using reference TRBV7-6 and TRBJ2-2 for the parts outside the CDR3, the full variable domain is GAGVSQSPRYKVTKRGQDVALRCDPISGHVSLYWYRQALGQGPEFLTYFNYEAQQDKSGLPNDRFSAERPEGSISTLTIQRTEQRDSAMYRCASSSSTGSNTGELFFGEGSRLTVL.

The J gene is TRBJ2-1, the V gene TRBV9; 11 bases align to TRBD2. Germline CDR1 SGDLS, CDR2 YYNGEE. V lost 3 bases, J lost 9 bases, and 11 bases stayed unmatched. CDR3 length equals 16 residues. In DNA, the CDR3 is TGTGCCAGCAGCGCAAATAGCGGGGGGGCACTCTCTGAGCAGTTCTTC. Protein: CASSANSGGALSEQFF.

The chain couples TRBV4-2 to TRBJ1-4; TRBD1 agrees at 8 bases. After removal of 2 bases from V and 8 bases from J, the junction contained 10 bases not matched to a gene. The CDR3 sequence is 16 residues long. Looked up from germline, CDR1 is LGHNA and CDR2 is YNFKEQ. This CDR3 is CASSQRTVQGVEKLFF. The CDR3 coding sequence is TGTGCCAGCAGCCAAAGAACTGTACAGGGGGTCGAAAAACTGTTTTTT.